Sequencing of this TCR beta chain was carried out in a study of blood T cell repertoires in COVID-19. Across the study: Sites across the United States, Italy and Spain contributed samples from acute and convalescent COVID-19. Nucleic acid was either cDNA or gDNA, and it came from T cells, B-cell-depleted T cells, or PBMCs.

The V end was cut by 1 base, the J end by 4 bases, with 10 bases between. This CDR3 contains 14 residues. CDR1 is SGHDN, CDR2 FVKESK, per germline. Per the study methods: Reference gene primer amplification gave nucleated cell count estimates. Profiled with immunoSEQ multiplex PCR; TCRdb holds only in-frame clones, not every one. Clone size and V and J calls were adopted from that table, with D and trimming inferred from the DNA. The data hold some 48,000 clones, with approximately 85% observed a single time. The chain uses TRBV14 and TRBJ1-1; D is undetermined. This sequence was found in a middle-aged man with active COVID-19. The sequenced sample consisted of peripheral blood. In nucleotides, the CDR3 is TGTGCCAGCAGCCAAGTTCGCGGAGGCACTGAAGCTTTCTTT. Encoded protein: CASSQVRGGTEAFF.